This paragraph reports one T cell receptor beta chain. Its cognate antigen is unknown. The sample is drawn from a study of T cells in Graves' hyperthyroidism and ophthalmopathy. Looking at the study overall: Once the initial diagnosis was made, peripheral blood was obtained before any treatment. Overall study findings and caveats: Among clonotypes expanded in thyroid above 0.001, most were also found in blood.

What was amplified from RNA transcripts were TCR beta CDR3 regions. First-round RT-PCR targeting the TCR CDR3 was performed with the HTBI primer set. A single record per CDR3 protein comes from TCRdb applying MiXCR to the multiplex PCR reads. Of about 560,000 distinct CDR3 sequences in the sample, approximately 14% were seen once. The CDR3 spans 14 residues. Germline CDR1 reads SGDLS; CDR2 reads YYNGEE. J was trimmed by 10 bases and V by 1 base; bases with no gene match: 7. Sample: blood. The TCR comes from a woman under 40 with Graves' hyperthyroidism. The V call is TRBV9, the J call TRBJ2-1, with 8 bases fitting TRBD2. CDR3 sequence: CASSVRGLAREQFF. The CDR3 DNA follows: TGTGCCAGCAGCGTAAGAGGACTAGCAAGGGAGCAGTTCTTC.